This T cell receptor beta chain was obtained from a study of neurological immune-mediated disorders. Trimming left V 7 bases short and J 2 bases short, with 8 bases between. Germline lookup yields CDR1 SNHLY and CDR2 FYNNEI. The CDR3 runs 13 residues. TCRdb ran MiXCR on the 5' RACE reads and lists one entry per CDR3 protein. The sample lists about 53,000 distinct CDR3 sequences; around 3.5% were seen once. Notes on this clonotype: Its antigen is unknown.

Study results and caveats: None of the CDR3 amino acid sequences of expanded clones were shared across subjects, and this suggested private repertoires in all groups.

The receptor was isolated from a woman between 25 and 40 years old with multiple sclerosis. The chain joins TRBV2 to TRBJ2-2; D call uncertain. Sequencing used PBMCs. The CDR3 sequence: CASMGSNTGELFF. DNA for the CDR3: TGTGCCAGCATGGGGTCCAACACCGGGGAGCTGTTTTTT.